Sequencing of this TCR beta chain was carried out in a study of T cell changes during pregnancy in multiple sclerosis. Some clones are missing from TCRdb's copy, which holds only in-frame ones; the method was immunoSEQ multiplex PCR. Among tens of thousands of clones listed, 85% to 95% were seen once. This CDR3 region has 15 residues. The germline V gene encodes CDR1 SGHRS and CDR2 YFSETQ. The V end was cut by 4 bases, the J end by 3 bases, with 16 bases between. The genes are TRBV5-1 and TRBJ2-5, with a weak D call TRBD2 (5 bases). The sequence derives from a female donor with multiple sclerosis, enrolled in a pregnancy study. Material: peripheral blood, obtained in the third trimester of pregnancy. The CDR3: CASSPRGGLEETQYF. The CDR3 nucleotides are TGCGCCAGCAGCCCCCGCGGCGGACTTGAAGAGACCCAGTACTTC.